The 20 T cell receptor beta chains given below trace back to one sample, sequenced in a study of cytomegalovirus exposure and HLA in healthy donors. A multiplex PCR was run with 60 Vbeta primers and 13 Jbeta primers. Some clones are missing from TCRdb's copy, which holds only in-frame ones; the method was immunoSEQ multiplex PCR. The specimen's table records approximately 180,000 clones. The sample was PBMCs. These receptors originate from a man aged 30 to 45 in good health and CMV-seronegative.

The J gene is TRBJ2-2, the V gene TRBV5-1, with 11 bases aligning to TRBD1. The CDR3 sequence is 15 residues long. Trimming took 5 bases from V and 3 from J; bases not matched to a gene: 3. Germline V gives CDR1 SGHRS, CDR2 YFSETQ. The CDR3 here is CASSWDRGYTGELFF. CDR3 DNA: TGCGCCAGCAGTTGGGACAGGGGGTACACCGGGGAGCTGTTTTTT.

This chain links TRBV27 with TRBJ2-2, with TRBD1 matching 8 bases. The CDR3 is made up of 15 amino acids. With 2 bases clipped from V and 6 bases from J, the junction kept 5 bases outside the gene matches. CDR1 and CDR2 from the germline V gene are MNHEY and SMNVEV (reference sequence). The CDR3 coding sequence is TGTGCCAGCAGTTTACCCAGGGGGCGCGCCGGGGAGCTGTTTTTT. Its protein is CASSLPRGRAGELFF.

The chain uses TRBV11-2 and TRBJ1-1, with 10 bases matching TRBD1. CDR3 length equals 16 residues. V shed 6 bases, J shed 1 base, and the junction held 8 bases outside the gene matches. Germline V gives CDR1 SGHAT, CDR2 FQNNGV. The CDR3 nucleotides are TGTGCCAGCAGTCCCGCCGGGACAGGGGCGAACACTGAAGCTTTCTTT. Amino acids: CASSPAGTGANTEAFF.

The genes are TRBV7-7 and TRBJ1-4; D is unresolved. Looked up from germline, CDR1 is SSHAT and CDR2 is FNYEAQ (reference sequence). The CDR3 has 15 residues. With 1 base removed from V and 0 bases from J, the gap between germline ends came to 6 bases. The CDR3 is CASSLGGTTNEKLFF. CDR3 bases: TGTGCCAGCAGCTTAGGCGGGACAACTAATGAAAAACTGTTTTTT. Looking up the rest from reference TRBV7-7 and TRBJ1-4 gives the full variable domain: GAGVSQSPRYKVTKRGQDVTLRCDPISSHATLYWYQQALGQGPEFLTYFNYEAQPDKSGLPSDRFSAERPEGSISTLTIQRTEQRDSAMYRCASSLGGTTNEKLFFGSGTQLSVL.

The gene calls are TRBV27 and TRBJ2-7; 11 nucleotides line up with TRBD2. The J segment lost 3 bases and the V segment lost 4 bases, leaving 8 bases of the junction unmatched. The CDR3 runs 16 residues. The germline V gene encodes CDR1 MNHEY and CDR2 SMNVEV (reference sequence). CDR3 coding DNA: TGTGCCAGCAGTTGGGGGTTAGCGGGAGGGTACTACGAGCAGTACTTC. Translating it yields CASSWGLAGGYYEQYF.

The chain carries TRBV5-1 and TRBJ1-2; D is ambiguous. V lost 5 bases and J 0 bases, leaving 14 bases between the germline ends. Germline V lookup: CDR1 SGHRS, CDR2 YFSETQ. This CDR3 contains 15 residues. Written as DNA, the CDR3 is TGCGCCAGCAGGCGGGAGGGTACTACTAACTATGGCTACACCTTC. Translation: CASRREGTTNYGYTF.

The chain has TRBV10-2 and TRBJ2-1, with TRBD2 matching over 13 bases. Germline V lookup: CDR1 WSHSY, CDR2 SAAADI. The CDR3 consists of 17 residues. The trim removed 9 bases at V and 0 bases at J, leaving 8 bases unmatched. CDR3 sequence: CASSGLAGFFSYNEQFF. The CDR3 DNA is TGCGCCAGTTCGGGACTAGCGGGATTCTTCTCCTACAATGAGCAGTTCTTC.

This sequence joins TRBV29-1 and TRBJ2-7; D is possibly TRBD1 (5 bases). CDR1 is SQVTM and CDR2 is ANQGSEA in the germline V gene. The length of the CDR3 is 12 residues. Trimming stripped 4 bases from V and 2 bases from J, with 9 bases between. CDR3 amino acids: CSVGREPYEQYF. For the CDR3, the DNA is TGCAGCGTTGGCAGGGAACCCTACGAGCAGTACTTC.

V usage is TRBV11-3 and J usage is TRBJ2-7; 7 nucleotides agree with TRBD1. Germline V lookup: CDR1 SGHNT, CDR2 YENEEA. The CDR3 spans 17 residues. V dropped 1 base and J dropped 1; count of bases not matched to a gene: 10. CDR3 DNA: TGTGCCAGCAGCTTAGGGGTTGGTCAACAGGGGTCCTACGAGCAGTACTTC. This translates into CASSLGVGQQGSYEQYF. Combining the CDR3 with reference TRBV11-3 and TRBJ2-7 gives the whole variable domain EAGVVQSPRYKIIEKKQPVAFWCNPISGHNTLYWYLQNLGQGPELLIRYENEEAVDDSQLPKDRFSAERLKGVDSTLKIQPAELGDSAVYLCASSLGVGQQGSYEQYFGPGTRLTVT.

J is TRBJ2-5 and V is TRBV4-1; 9 nucleotides line up with TRBD1. CDR3 length equals 14 residues. Germline-derived CDR1 and CDR2 are MGHRA and YSYEKL. J lost 3 bases, V lost 4 bases, and 3 bases had no gene match. The CDR3 DNA follows: TGCGCCAGCAGCCCCGACAGGGGGGAAGAGACCCAGTACTTC. Its translation is CASSPDRGEETQYF.

The J gene is TRBJ2-5, the V gene TRBV7-6; 7 positions match TRBD2. The J call is doubtful: the DNA matches TRBJ2-7 better. This CDR3 is built from 15 residues. Looked up from germline, CDR1 is SGHVS and CDR2 is FNYEAQ. The CDR3 DNA sequence: TGTGCCAGCAGCTCATCTAGTGGGAGGGCTGACGAGCAGTACTTC. It encodes CASSSSSGRADEQYF.

The chain's CDR3 is CASGPRGREQFF. The CDR3 DNA reads as TGTGCCAGCGGCCCTCGTGGCCGTGAGCAGTTCTTC. The rearrangement uses TRBV25-1 and TRBJ2-1; no clear D. Germline V CDR1 and CDR2: MGHDK, SYGVNS. This CDR3 has 12 amino acids. Trimming took off 8 bases at V and 9 bases at J, with 14 bases between the two ends.

The V call is TRBV20-1, the J call TRBJ2-1, with D uncertain. The CDR3 consists of 11 residues. V was pared by 3 bases and J by 7 bases, with 7 bases between. Germline CDR1 and CDR2: DFQATT and SNEGSKA (reference sequence). CDR3 bases: TGCAGTGCTAGTAATTCTAATGAGCAGTTCTTC. Translating gives CSASNSNEQFF.

J is TRBJ2-2 and V is TRBV5-4; a weak D match, TRBD1 (5 bases). The CDR3 consists of 15 residues. Trimming cost V 0 bases and J 7 bases, with 13 bases left between them. Germline-derived CDR1 and CDR2 are SGHNT and YYREEE (reference sequence). CDR3 coding DNA: TGTGCCAGCAGCTTGGGCGGCCATCAGGGCGGGGAGCTGTTTTTT. It translates to CASSLGGHQGGELFF.

This chain connects TRBV5-5 to TRBJ2-3; 8 nucleotides agree with TRBD2. Losses at the gene ends were 5 bases for V and 0 bases for J; bases not matched to a gene: 5. The germline gives CDR1 SGHKS, CDR2 YYEKEE (reference sequence). The CDR3 has 15 amino acids. The CDR3 DNA reads as TGTGCCAGCAGTTTAGCGGGACCCAGCACAGATACGCAGTATTTT. This codes for CASSLAGPSTDTQYF.

For this clone: An end of the junction does not agree with germline; a read error may underlie this. The J gene is TRBJ2-2, the V gene TRBV5-1, with D perhaps TRBD2 (5 bases). CDR1 is SGHRS, CDR2 YFSETQ, per germline. The CDR3 covers 15 residues. The CDR3 DNA sequence: TGCGCCAGCAGCCGGGATACAGAGAACGCCGGGGAGCTGTTTTTT. Protein: CASSRDTENAGELFF.

This chain connects TRBV4-3 to TRBJ2-6; 8 bases agree with TRBD1. The CDR3 is 19 residues long. V gave up 5 bases and J gave up 3 bases; unmatched junction bases: 15. Germline CDR1 reads LGHNA; CDR2 reads YSLEER. The CDR3 loop is CASSGFLGQDPFGANVLTF. CDR3 DNA sequence: TGCGCCAGCAGCGGATTTTTGGGACAGGATCCCTTTGGGGCCAACGTCCTGACTTTC.

The chain joins TRBV9 to TRBJ2-1; 8 positions agree with TRBD1. With V trimmed by 0 bases and J by 9 bases, 8 bases remained unmatched. Germline V gene data show CDR1 as SGDLS and CDR2 as YYNGEE. This CDR3 has 15 residues. The CDR3 spells CASSVGDRGQGEQFF. CDR3 nucleotide sequence: TGTGCCAGCAGCGTAGGAGACAGGGGTCAGGGTGAGCAGTTCTTC.

A word on this clone: Other nucleotide sequences in the sample specify the same CDR3. V is TRBV2 and J is TRBJ1-2, with a possible D match to TRBD1 (6 bases). The CDR3 is 18 amino acids. V lost 3 bases to trimming and J lost 4 bases, with 24 bases between them. Germline V gene lookup returns CDR1 SNHLY and CDR2 FYNNEI. The CDR3 DNA reads as TGTGCCAGCAGTGAGGGTCCGAGGGCAGGGGCCGTTGGCTATGGCTACACCTTC. This codes for CASSEGPRAGAVGYGYTF.

This CDR3 reads CAWRQTGTEAFF. For the CDR3, the DNA is TGTGCCTGGAGGCAAACAGGGACTGAAGCTTTCTTT. The chain is built from TRBV30 and TRBJ1-1; D perhaps matches TRBD1 (6 bases). Trimming stripped 3 bases from V and 5 bases from J, with 10 bases between. Germline-derived CDR1 and CDR2 are GTSNPN and SVGIG (reference sequence). The length of the CDR3 is 12 residues.